Given below is one TCR beta chain in context. TCRdb keeps only in-frame clones here, not all; method: immunoSEQ multiplex PCR. The top ten hold over 9.5% of the sample, which has roughly 68,000 clones, roughly 91% seen once. Germline CDR1 SQVTM, CDR2 ANQGSEA. V lost 7 bases, J lost 5 bases, and 7 bases stayed unmatched. The CDR3 is 14 residues long. The source of the sample is a study of blood T cell repertoires in COVID-19. Donors in Cohort 3 counted as recovered after two negative PCRs, clearance, or symptom resolution. This clonotype was sampled from a woman in her thirties or forties who had recovered from COVID-19. The sequenced sample was PBMCs or T cells enriched from blood (not recorded which). This chain connects TRBV29-1 to TRBJ1-6, with 8 bases matching TRBD1. The CDR3 region has the DNA TGCAGCGCCGCAACAGGGGGGAATAATTCACCCCTCCACTTT. Translating it yields CSAATGGNNSPLHF. The full variable domain, completed using reference TRBV29-1 and TRBJ1-6, is SAVISQKPSRDICQRGTSLTIQCQVDSQVTMMFWYRQQPGQSLTLIATANQGSEATYESGFVIDKFPISRPNLTFSTLTVSNMSPEDSSIYLCSAATGGNNSPLHFGNGTRLTVT.